These 17 T cell receptor beta chains share one sample of origin, sequenced in a study of blood T cell repertoires in COVID-19. Data came from immunoSEQ multiplex PCR; TCRdb stores just in-frame clones and leaves some out. Of 65,000 to 80,000 clones listed, approximately 88% are singletons. The sequenced sample was peripheral blood. These receptors were taken from a human donor in a cohort sampled during active COVID-19.

The chain joins TRBV6-6 to TRBJ2-7; 9 nucleotides align to TRBD1. V shed 5 bases, J shed 2 bases, and the junction held 7 bases outside the gene matches. CDR1 and CDR2 (germline): MNHNY, SVGAGI (reference sequence). The CDR3 has 15 residues. In DNA, the CDR3 is TGTGCCAGCAGTCCGCGACAGGGGGGCACCTACGAGCAGTACTTC. This encodes CASSPRQGGTYEQYF.

The count of this clone is one. This chain joins TRBV5-1 and TRBJ2-5; 10 bases line up with TRBD2. The CDR3 is made up of 16 amino acids. The V gene end was trimmed by 2 bases and the J gene end by 4 bases; junction bases not matched to a gene: 8. CDR1 SGHRS and CDR2 YFSETQ come from the germline V gene. The chain's CDR3 is CASSFALAGARETQYF. The CDR3 DNA reads TGCGCCAGCAGCTTCGCCCTAGCGGGAGCGCGAGAGACCCAGTACTTC.

The chain employs TRBV9 and TRBJ2-2; 13 bases agree with TRBD2. V shed 7 bases, J shed 5 bases, and the junction held 5 bases outside the gene matches. Germline loops: CDR1 SGDLS, CDR2 YYNGEE. The CDR3 totals 15 residues. CDR3 residues: CASGRGLAGTGELFF. For the CDR3, the DNA is TGTGCCAGCGGGCGGGGACTAGCGGGAACCGGGGAGCTGTTTTTT. The variable domain in full, completed from reference TRBV9 and TRBJ2-2, reads DSGVTQTPKHLITATGQRVTLRCSPRSGDLSVYWYQQSLDQGLQFLIQYYNGEERAKGNILERFSAQQFPDLHSELNLSSLELGDSALYFCASGRGLAGTGELFFGEGSRLTVL.

The V call is TRBV18, the J call TRBJ2-5, with D perhaps matching TRBD1 (6 bases). The V gene's germline CDR1 is KGHSH and CDR2 LQKENI. V gave up 3 bases and J gave up 3 bases, with 8 bases separating them. CDR3 length: 13 amino acids. CDR3 loop: CASSPNREETQYF. CDR3 coding DNA: TGTGCCAGCTCACCCAACAGGGAAGAGACCCAGTACTTC.

This clone appeared a single time. The chain's CDR3 is CASSPQVRGAGNEQFF. CDR3 sequence (DNA): TGTGCCAGCAGCCCCCAGGTTCGGGGGGCGGGTAATGAGCAGTTCTTC. The chain employs TRBV9 and TRBJ2-1; a weak D match, TRBD2 (7 bases). The CDR3 has 16 residues. CDR1 SGDLS and CDR2 YYNGEE come from the germline V gene. Between the trimmed V and J ends, which lost 4 bases and 7 bases, there was a span of 21 bases.

Details on this clone: One junction end does not reproduce the germline sequence, and a read error may be involved. The J gene is TRBJ2-7, the V gene TRBV2, with TRBD1 matching 7 bases. The CDR3 spans 11 residues. The germline V gene encodes CDR1 SNHLY and CDR2 FYNNEI. DNA for the CDR3: TGTGCCAGCAGTGAACGGGGACAGCTTCACTTC. Encoded protein: CASSERGQLHF.

The J gene is TRBJ2-7, the V gene TRBV27; TRBD2 aligns across 14 bases. The trim removed 6 bases at V and 7 bases at J, leaving 11 bases unmatched. The CDR3 is 16 amino acids. Germline assignment: CDR1 MNHEY and CDR2 SMNVEV (reference sequence). CDR3 bases: TGTGCCAGCAGATTACTCAGGACTAGCGGGAGGAGGGAGCAGTACTTC. Residues: CASRLLRTSGRREQYF.

The chain combines TRBV7-2 with TRBJ2-7, with 10 bases aligning to TRBD2. Trimming removed 2 bases from V and 3 bases from J; junction bases left unmatched: 1. The V gene's germline CDR1 is SGHTA and CDR2 FQGNSA. The CDR3 has 14 residues. CDR3 residues: CASSLTSGDYEQYF. The CDR3 nucleotides are TGTGCCAGCAGCTTAACTAGCGGGGACTACGAGCAGTACTTC.

The chain combines TRBV29-1 with TRBJ1-1; D is possibly TRBD1 (6 bases). V was clipped by 8 bases and J by 5 bases, with 21 bases between them. Germline assignment: CDR1 SQVTM and CDR2 ANQGSEA. The CDR3 totals 14 residues. CDR3 protein: CSTRLGGRRTEAFF. In DNA, the CDR3 is TGCAGCACCCGCTTGGGGGGGCGACGGACTGAAGCTTTCTTT.

V is TRBV6-5 and J is TRBJ2-5; D is uncertain. The V gene's germline CDR1 is MNHEY and CDR2 SVGAGI. Trimming left V 8 bases short and J 2 bases short, with 9 bases between. This CDR3 spans 12 amino acids. The CDR3 reads CASGHLQETQYF. CDR3 DNA sequence: TGTGCCAGCGGTCACTTACAAGAGACCCAGTACTTC.

The chain has TRBV7-2 and TRBJ2-7; 9 bases match TRBD1. The CDR3 loop spans 15 amino acids. Germline loops: CDR1 SGHTA, CDR2 FQGNSA. Trimming took 5 bases from V and 0 from J; bases not matched to a gene: 5. CDR3 protein: CASSRTGVSSYEQYF. The CDR3 bases are TGTGCCAGCAGCCGGACAGGGGTTAGCTCCTACGAGCAGTACTTC. The full variable domain, completed using reference TRBV7-2 and TRBJ2-7, is GAGVSQSPSNKVTEKGKDVELRCDPISGHTALYWYRQSLGQGLEFLIYFQGNSAPDKSGLPSDRFSAERTGGSVSTLTIQRTQQEDSAVYLCASSRTGVSSYEQYFGPGTRLTVT.

The CDR3 sequence: CASSVDRATNTGELFF. Here the CDR3 DNA reads TGTGCCAGCAGCGTGGACAGAGCGACGAACACCGGGGAGCTGTTTTTT. This rearrangement joins TRBV9 to TRBJ2-2; tentative D call: TRBD1 (6 bases). The germline gives CDR1 SGDLS, CDR2 YYNGEE. This CDR3 spans 16 amino acids. V was shortened by 2 bases and J by 0 bases, with 11 bases between the two germline ends.

The J gene is TRBJ2-7, the V gene TRBV7-9; 11 nucleotides line up with TRBD2. Germline CDR1 and CDR2: SEHNR and FQNEAQ (reference sequence). The CDR3 spans 19 residues. With 1 base clipped from V and 0 bases from J, the junction kept 11 bases outside the gene matches. The CDR3 nucleotides are TGTGCCAGCAGCTTAGTTGGTTGGGCTAGCGGGGGGACCTCCTACGAGCAGTACTTC. Translating it yields CASSLVGWASGGTSYEQYF.

This clone was seen at least ten times. The J gene is TRBJ2-7, the V gene TRBV30; 8 bases align to TRBD2. Germline CDR1 reads GTSNPN; CDR2 reads SVGIG (reference sequence). Unmatched junction bases numbered 6, after V lost 7 bases and J lost 4 bases. CDR3 length equals 12 residues. The CDR3 region has the DNA TGTGCCTACCGGACTAGCAGGTACGAGCAGTACTTC. The encoded protein is CAYRTSRYEQYF. Filled out from reference TRBV30 and TRBJ2-7, the complete variable domain reads SQTIHQWPATLVQPVGSPLSLECTVEGTSNPNLYWYRQAAGRGLQLLFYSVGIGQISSEVPQNLSASRPQDRQFILSSKKLLLSDSGFYLCAYRTSRYEQYFGPGTRLTVT.

The chain carries TRBV19 and TRBJ2-5; D perhaps matches TRBD2 (6 bases). The germline V and J ends were trimmed by 5 bases and 7 bases, with 23 bases remaining between them. Germline V gives CDR1 LNHDA, CDR2 SQIVND (reference sequence). The CDR3 contains 16 residues. CDR3 sequence (DNA): TGTGCCAGTAGTTTATTCCGGGGGAAGACAAGAGGGACCCAGTACTTC. Amino acid sequence: CASSLFRGKTRGTQYF. Combining the CDR3 with reference TRBV19 and TRBJ2-5 gives the whole variable domain DGGITQSPKYLFRKEGQNVTLSCEQNLNHDAMYWYRQDPGQGLRLIYYSQIVNDFQKGDIAEGYSVSREKKESFPLTVTSAQKNPTAFYLCASSLFRGKTRGTQYFGPGTRLLVL.

The V call is TRBV24-1, the J call TRBJ1-5; possibly TRBD1 for D (5 bases). The CDR3 extends over 13 amino acids. V lost 5 bases and J lost 3, with 7 bases in between. Germline lookup yields CDR1 KGHDR and CDR2 SFDVKD. CDR3 nucleotides: TGTGCCACCAGTGGGGGCTTCAATCAGCCCCAGCATTTT. Amino acids: CATSGGFNQPQHF.

This sequence joins TRBV15 and TRBJ1-1, with D hard to call. Trimming took off 4 bases at V and 2 bases at J, with 8 bases between the two ends. From germline, CDR1 is LNHNV and CDR2 YYDKDF (reference sequence). The CDR3 loop spans 13 amino acids. The CDR3 DNA reads TGTGCCACCAGCATGAGATATAACACTGAAGCTTTCTTT. The encoded protein is CATSMRYNTEAFF.